This entry lists 30 T cell receptor beta chains sequenced from one sample in a study of cytotoxic CD8 clonotypes in ibrutinib-treated CLL. Measured with immunoSEQ multiplex PCR; TCRdb has only the in-frame clones, and not every one. Of tens of thousands of clones in the sample, roughly 86% were seen once. The material sequenced was PBMCs, taken before ibrutinib treatment. Receptors were obtained from a human donor with chronic lymphocytic leukemia.

DNA for the CDR3: TGTGCTAGTGGTTTTTCCCGGTCGTTTGAGGGAAACACCATATATTTT. Its translation: CASGFSRSFEGNTIYF. The gene calls are TRBV12-5 and TRBJ1-3; D ambiguous. Germline values: CDR1 LGHNT, CDR2 FRNRAP. CDR3 size: 16 residues. V gave up 3 bases and J gave up 4 bases, with 16 bases separating them.

This rearrangement joins TRBV28 to TRBJ2-7; 13 bases line up with TRBD2. The ends lost 4 bases at V and 2 bases at J; junction bases unmatched: 8. The CDR3 totals 17 residues. Germline values: CDR1 MDHEN, CDR2 SYDVKM. CDR3 sequence: CASSWGGLAGRAYEQYF. The CDR3 bases are TGTGCCAGCAGTTGGGGGGGACTAGCGGGACGGGCCTACGAGCAGTACTTC.

The gene calls are TRBV6-5 and TRBJ1-6, with D possibly matching TRBD1 (5 bases). The CDR3 length is 14 residues. The germline gives CDR1 MNHEY, CDR2 SVGAGI. Trimming removed 2 bases at V and 7 bases at J, with 9 bases between. CDR3 sequence: CASSYDGTNSPLHF. The DNA of the CDR3 is TGTGCCAGCAGTTACGATGGGACGAATTCACCCCTCCACTTT.

The chain combines TRBV6-6 with TRBJ1-1, with 7 bases lining up with TRBD1. The CDR3 spans 12 residues. The germline gives CDR1 MNHNY, CDR2 SVGAGI (reference sequence). Trimming cost V 6 bases and J 7 bases; bases outside gene matches: 5. Here the CDR3 reads CASRIQGFEAFF. CDR3 nucleotide sequence: TGTGCCAGCAGGATACAGGGGTTTGAAGCTTTCTTT.

In this sample, this clone turned up once. The genes are TRBV4-1 and TRBJ2-5; D might be TRBD1 (6 bases). The CDR3 length is 17 residues. V gave up 4 bases and J gave up 1 base, with 19 bases separating them. Germline V lookup: CDR1 MGHRA, CDR2 YSYEKL. CDR3 in DNA: TGCGCCAGCAGCCTATTCTCCACAGGGACCGTCCAAGAGACCCAGTACTTC. This sequence encodes CASSLFSTGTVQETQYF.

The CDR3 sequence: CAKKRAQGGQPQHF. CDR3 nucleotides: TGTGCCAAGAAAAGGGCGCAGGGCGGGCAGCCCCAGCATTTT. The rearrangement links TRBV6-5 to TRBJ1-5; maybe TRBD1 (5 bases). The CDR3 sequence is 14 residues long. V lost 10 bases and J 7 bases, leaving 20 bases between the germline ends. Per germline, CDR1 MNHEY and CDR2 SVGAGI.

The chain is built from TRBV19 and TRBJ2-1, with TRBD2 matching over 8 bases. Germline-derived CDR1 and CDR2 are LNHDA and SQIVND (reference sequence). The V segment lost 1 base and the J segment 4 bases; nucleotides outside the gene matches: 15. This CDR3 comprises 19 residues. The CDR3 sequence: CASSIGGGRPSILYNEQFF. The CDR3 region has the DNA TGTGCCAGTAGTATAGGTGGCGGGAGGCCCTCGATACTGTACAATGAGCAGTTCTTC. Full variable domain (remainder filled in from reference TRBV19 and TRBJ2-1): DGGITQSPKYLFRKEGQNVTLSCEQNLNHDAMYWYRQDPGQGLRLIYYSQIVNDFQKGDIAEGYSVSREKKESFPLTVTSAQKNPTAFYLCASSIGGGRPSILYNEQFFGPGTRLTVL.

This chain links TRBV10-3 with TRBJ2-5; perhaps TRBD1 as D (6 bases). V was clipped by 10 bases and J by 5 bases, with 14 bases between them. The CDR3 has 12 amino acids. Germline values: CDR1 ENHRY, CDR2 SYGVKD. The CDR3 nucleotides are TGTGCCACAGGGGTTCGTGAGGAGACCCAGTACTTC. Amino acids: CATGVREETQYF.

This sequence joins TRBV7-3 and TRBJ1-2; 8 bases are a match to TRBD1. The length of the CDR3 is 16 residues. The V and J ends lost 4 bases and 6 bases, in that order; junction bases with no gene match: 13. Germline V CDR1 and CDR2: SGHTA, FQGTGA. CDR3 sequence: CASSSYTTGQGDGYTF. The CDR3 DNA reads TGTGCCAGCAGCTCGTATACCACAGGACAGGGAGATGGCTACACCTTC.

The chain couples TRBV28 to TRBJ1-5; TRBD1 might be the D (6 bases). The V end lost 5 bases, the J end lost 2 bases, and 10 bases lay between the germline ends. The CDR3 sequence is 14 residues long. Per germline, CDR1 MDHEN and CDR2 SYDVKM. CDR3 coding DNA: TGTGCCAGCAGTGGAAACAGGGGCAATCAGCCCCAGCATTTT. Translation gives CASSGNRGNQPQHF.

This sequence joins TRBV2 and TRBJ2-3; D gene ambiguous. V was pared by 4 bases and J by 6 bases, with 8 bases between. The germline gives CDR1 SNHLY, CDR2 FYNNEI. The CDR3 runs 12 residues. The CDR3 loop reads CASSVEFDTQYF. The CDR3 nucleotides read TGTGCCAGCAGTGTGGAGTTCGATACGCAGTATTTT.

This chain links TRBV7-3 with TRBJ1-4, with D uncertain. Germline values: CDR1 SGHTA, CDR2 FQGTGA. V lost 2 bases to trimming and J lost 6 bases, with 10 bases between them. This CDR3 has 14 residues. CDR3: CASSLDGRYEKLFF. CDR3 nucleotides: TGTGCCAGCAGCTTAGATGGACGTTATGAAAAACTGTTTTTT. The variable domain in full, completed from reference TRBV7-3 and TRBJ1-4, reads GAGVSQTPSNKVTEKGKYVELRCDPISGHTALYWYRQSLGQGPEFLIYFQGTGAADDSGLPNDRFFAVRPEGSVSTLKIQRTERGDSAVYLCASSLDGRYEKLFFGSGTQLSVL.

V is TRBV27 and J is TRBJ2-3, with D possibly being TRBD1 or TRBD2 (5 bases each). Trimming shortened V by 6 bases and J by 0 bases, and 10 bases separated the two germline ends. Germline lookup yields CDR1 MNHEY and CDR2 SMNVEV (reference sequence). The CDR3 extends over 14 amino acids. The CDR3 coding sequence is TGTGCCAGCAGCCGGGGCATTAGCACAGATACGCAGTATTTT. It is translated as CASSRGISTDTQYF.

This chain joins TRBV19 and TRBJ2-7; perhaps TRBD1 as D (6 bases). The CDR3 contains 17 residues. Trimming removed 2 bases from V and 0 bases from J, with 17 bases in between. Germline V lookup: CDR1 LNHDA, CDR2 SQIVND (reference sequence). In DNA, the CDR3 is TGTGCCAGTAGTATAATTTTACCGACAGGCCGCTCCTACGAGCAGTACTTC. This codes for CASSIILPTGRSYEQYF. The entire variable domain, with the rest obtained from reference TRBV19 and TRBJ2-7, is as follows: DGGITQSPKYLFRKEGQNVTLSCEQNLNHDAMYWYRQDPGQGLRLIYYSQIVNDFQKGDIAEGYSVSREKKESFPLTVTSAQKNPTAFYLCASSIILPTGRSYEQYFGPGTRLTVT.

V and J are TRBV2 and TRBJ1-1; 8 bases agree with TRBD1. This CDR3 has 15 residues. CDR1 and CDR2 (germline): SNHLY, FYNNEI. The junction had 8 bases not matched to a gene; V was cut back by 4 bases and J by 4 bases. The CDR3 coding sequence is TGTGCCAGCAGTGGTAGAGACGACAGGGGCACTGAAGCTTTCTTT. Translation gives CASSGRDDRGTEAFF.

Here the CDR3 reads CASSDVLQRNEKLFF. The CDR3 region has the DNA TGTGCCAGCAGTGACGTTCTACAGAGAAATGAAAAACTGTTTTTT. The rearrangement links TRBV6-1 to TRBJ1-4; D call uncertain. V gave up 3 bases and J gave up 5 bases, with 13 bases separating them. Germline values: CDR1 MNHNS, CDR2 SASEGT. The CDR3 contains 15 residues.

The rearrangement joins TRBV5-1 to TRBJ1-1; TRBD1 matches 7 bases. Germline-derived CDR1 and CDR2 are SGHRS and YFSETQ. The CDR3 runs 14 residues. Trimming cost V 0 bases and J 5 bases; bases outside gene matches: 4. CDR3 DNA: TGCGCCAGCAGCTTGGCCCAGGGGGGAACTGAAGCTTTCTTT. It codes for CASSLAQGGTEAFF.

The V call is TRBV7-3, the J call TRBJ2-1; TRBD1 matches 10 bases. The V and J ends lost 5 bases and 7 bases, in that order; junction bases with no gene match: 11. CDR1 and CDR2 from the germline V gene are SGHTA and FQGTGA. This CDR3 region has 16 residues. CDR3 region: CASSPTGTGVVNEQFF. CDR3 bases: TGTGCCAGCAGCCCTACCGGGACAGGGGTAGTGAATGAGCAGTTCTTC.

A few counts support this clone. The V gene is TRBV28, the J gene TRBJ2-7; D ambiguous. Germline V gene data show CDR1 as MDHEN and CDR2 as SYDVKM. The germline V and J ends were trimmed by 6 bases and 5 bases, with 8 bases remaining between them. The CDR3 loop spans 11 amino acids. CDR3 region: CASRAPDEQYF. The CDR3 DNA reads as TGTGCCAGCAGGGCCCCGGACGAGCAGTACTTC.

The chain combines TRBV4-2 with TRBJ1-1; TRBD1 matches 8 bases. Germline lookup yields CDR1 LGHNA and CDR2 YNFKEQ. This CDR3 has 15 amino acids. V lost 4 bases, J lost 6 bases, and 10 bases stayed unmatched. CDR3 DNA sequence: TGTGCCAGCAGCCGGGAGGGACAGGTGTATGCTGAAGCTTTCTTT. This gives the protein CASSREGQVYAEAFF.

This clone was picked up a small number of times. This rearrangement joins TRBV5-6 to TRBJ2-5; TRBD2 agrees at 9 bases. V lost 2 bases, J lost 5 bases, and 7 bases stayed unmatched. Germline CDR1 is SGHDT and CDR2 is YYEEEE. The CDR3 is 15 amino acids. CDR3 loop: CASSFAGGPGETQYF. As DNA, the CDR3 is TGTGCCAGCAGCTTCGCGGGAGGGCCAGGGGAGACCCAGTACTTC.

This CDR3 is CASSQDLTVAGNTIYF. In DNA, the CDR3 is TGCGCCAGCAGCCAAGATTTGACAGTAGCTGGAAACACCATATATTTT. V and J are TRBV4-3 and TRBJ1-3; TRBD1 is a possible D gene (5 bases). V was trimmed by 0 bases and J by 2 bases, leaving 11 bases between them. Germline CDR1 reads LGHNA; CDR2 reads YSLEER. This CDR3 has 16 amino acids.

This rearrangement joins TRBV19 to TRBJ1-5; D might be TRBD1 (5 bases). Germline V gene data show CDR1 as LNHDA and CDR2 as SQIVND (reference sequence). Trimming took 6 bases from V and 7 from J, leaving 13 bases between them. The CDR3 is made up of 13 amino acids. CDR3 protein: CASSWGYDQPQHF. Written as DNA, the CDR3 is TGTGCCAGTAGCTGGGGGTATGACCAGCCCCAGCATTTT.

This chain's CDR3 is CASSQGPTGAYGYTF. In DNA form, the CDR3 reads TGTGCCAGCAGTCAGGGCCCTACAGGGGCCTATGGCTACACCTTC. The gene calls are TRBV27 and TRBJ1-2, with TRBD1 identical over 7 bases. CDR3 length: 15 amino acids. J was trimmed by 4 bases and V by 5 bases; bases with no gene match: 10. Germline CDR1 is MNHEY and CDR2 is SMNVEV (reference sequence).

V gene TRBV5-3 combines with J gene TRBJ1-1; D not certain. TRBV5-3 is labeled an ORF, and its function is uncertain. Trimming took off 6 bases at V and 4 bases at J, with 1 base between the two ends. The CDR3 runs 9 residues. CDR3 sequence: CARITEAFF. DNA for the CDR3: TGTGCCAGAATCACTGAAGCTTTCTTT.

This clone has a handful of counts. The chain carries TRBV2 and TRBJ2-5, with 8 bases aligning to TRBD1. The J segment lost 5 bases and the V segment lost 6 bases, leaving 8 bases of the junction unmatched. Per germline, CDR1 SNHLY and CDR2 FYNNEI. CDR3 length: 14 amino acids. For the CDR3, the DNA is TGTGCCAGCAGAGCGGACAGGGTCACGGAGACCCAGTACTTC. Translated: CASRADRVTETQYF.

V is TRBV7-9 and J is TRBJ1-1; the match to TRBD1 covers 9 bases. The ends lost 2 bases at V and 1 base at J; junction bases unmatched: 5. This CDR3 has 16 amino acids. The germline V gene encodes CDR1 SEHNR and CDR2 FQNEAQ (reference sequence). The CDR3 DNA reads TGTGCCAGCAGCTTAAGAGGACAGGGGAAGAACACTGAAGCTTTCTTT. Translated, it gives CASSLRGQGKNTEAFF.

V is TRBV7-6 and J is TRBJ2-3; 7 nucleotides agree with TRBD2. Germline V lookup: CDR1 SGHVS, CDR2 FNYEAQ. CDR3 size: 15 residues. V was pared by 8 bases and J by 0 bases, with 8 bases of the junction left unmatched. CDR3 sequence: CASLPSGGSTDTQYF. In nucleotides, the CDR3 is TGTGCCAGCCTCCCTAGCGGAGGGAGCACAGATACGCAGTATTTT.

This clone was found a few times. Other DNA sequences in the sample encode the same CDR3. This chain links TRBV4-1 with TRBJ2-7; 7 bases line up with TRBD2. This CDR3 comprises 15 residues. Germline CDR1 is MGHRA and CDR2 is YSYEKL. J gave up 1 base and V 0 bases, and 3 bases lay outside the gene matches. CDR3 DNA sequence: TGCGCCAGCAGCCAAGACAGGGAGGGGTCCTACGAGCAGTACTTC. This translates into CASSQDREGSYEQYF.

The rearrangement uses TRBV7-2 and TRBJ2-1; 8 bases map to TRBD2. Germline V gene lookup returns CDR1 SGHTA and CDR2 FQGNSA. Germline trimming cut 1 base from V and 7 bases from J; bases unmatched to any gene: 6. The CDR3 contains 15 residues. CDR3 amino acids: CASSLDGRAGNEQFF. In nucleotides, the CDR3 is TGTGCCAGCAGCTTAGACGGGAGGGCCGGTAATGAGCAGTTCTTC. Full variable domain (missing parts from reference TRBV7-2 and TRBJ2-1): GAGVSQSPSNKVTEKGKDVELRCDPISGHTALYWYRQSLGQGLEFLIYFQGNSAPDKSGLPSDRFSAERTGGSVSTLTIQRTQQEDSAVYLCASSLDGRAGNEQFFGPGTRLTVL.